The rows below give T cell receptor beta chains drawn from one sample of a study of OX40 agonist ivuxolimab in advanced cancers. Clones were read by immunoSEQ multiplex PCR, and TCRdb kept only the in-frame ones, dropping some. Here the sample spans 55,000 to 85,000 clones, around 86% being singletons. The source was CD4+ or CD8+ T cells sorted from blood, collected in a trial of the OX40 agonist ivuxolimab. The receptors derive from an adult with an advanced solid tumor such as melanoma, head and neck, liver or kidney cancer. The CDR3 runs from the conserved cysteine through the conserved F or W. A D gene is named only where the DNA matches it firmly. Clone size is not always given. Where it is, it says once, few, many or a class for expanded clones.

>TRBJ2-7|14|TRBD1|few|TRBV11-3
TGTGCCAGCAGCTTAGGGGACAGATCTTACGAGCAGTACTTC
CASSLGDRSYEQYF
>TRBJ2-3|12|NA|few|TRBV11-1
TGTGCCAGCAGCTTAGCGAGCGATACGCAGTATTTT
CASSLASDTQYF
>TRBJ2-1|14|TRBD2|NA|TRBV11-2
TGTGCCAGCAGCTTAGGTGGTAGCGGGACTGAGCAGTTCTTC
CASSLGGSGTEQFF
>TRBJ1-5|16|NA|NA|TRBV10-3
TGTGCCATCAGTGAGTCGGGCGGAAAAAGCAATCAGCCCCAGCATTTT
CAISESGGKSNQPQHF
>TRBJ1-5|13|TRBD1|NA|TRBV5-1
TGCGCCAGCAGCCGGGACAGAAATCAGCCCCAGCATTTT
CASSRDRNQPQHF
>TRBJ1-1|15|TRBD1|NA|TRBV9
TGTGCCAGCAGCCTTCGGACAGGAATGAACACTGAAGCTTTCTTT
CASSLRTGMNTEAFF
>TRBJ2-1|13|NA|NA|TRBV7-3
TGTGCCAGCAGCTTAGATCGAGACGCCGAGCAGTTCTTC
CASSLDRDAEQFF
>TRBJ2-7|17|TRBD1|NA|TRBV28
TGTGCCAGCACTCCCCTAAGAGGACAGGGAAACTCCTACGAGCAGTACTTC
CASTPLRGQGNSYEQYF
>TRBJ1-3|15|NA|NA|TRBV10-3
TGTGCCATCAGTGGGGGGCCAGGGGTTGGAAACACCATATATTTT
CAISGGPGVGNTIYF
>TRBJ1-2|12|TRBD1|NA|TRBV28
TGTGCCACCGAGGGGGACAGTAACGGCTACACCTTC
CATEGDSNGYTF
>TRBJ2-7|14|NA|NA|TRBV18
TGTGCCAGCTCACCACCGGACGGCCTCTACGAGCAGTACTTC
CASSPPDGLYEQYF
>TRBJ2-5|15|NA|NA|TRBV6-5
TGTGCCAGCAGTTACCTGTCCCAACGCGAAGAGACCCAGTACTTC
CASSYLSQREETQYF
>TRBJ2-7|13|NA|few|TRBV5-1
TGCGCCAGCAGCTTGGGTAGCTCCTACGAGCAGTACTTC
CASSLGSSYEQYF
>TRBJ1-6|13|NA|NA|TRBV30
TGTGCCTGGTCTGAGGGGGGTAATTCACCCCTCCACTTT
CAWSEGGNSPLHF
>TRBJ2-3|17|NA|NA|TRBV18
TGTGCCAGCTCACCCCTGGGCGGAACTACTAGCACAGATACGCAGTATTTT
CASSPLGGTTSTDTQYF
>TRBJ2-1|15|TRBD2|NA|TRBV11-1
TGTGCCAGCAGCTCCGGACTAGCGACCTACAATGAGCAGTTCTTC
CASSSGLATYNEQFF
>TRBJ1-5|13|NA|NA|TRBV6-5
TGTGCCAGCAGTGAACGGGACGATCAGCCCCAGCATTTT
CASSERDDQPQHF
>TRBJ2-5|17|NA|once|TRBV6-1
TGTGCCAGCAGTGAAATTGGGGCTGGCAACTCGTGGGAGACCCAGTACTTC
CASSEIGAGNSWETQYF
>TRBJ1-2|16|NA|NA|TRBV18
TGTGCCAGCTCACCTCCCCAGAGAGGCCGTTATGGTGGCTACACCTTC
CASSPPQRGRYGGYTF
>TRBJ2-3|14|NA|NA|TRBV4-2
TGTGCCAGCAGCCAAGGACGGTCGGGAGATACGCAGTATTTT
CASSQGRSGDTQYF
>TRBJ2-5|15|NA|NA|TRBV9
TGTGCCAGCAGCGGACGGACGGGAATGGGGGAGACCCAGTACTTC
CASSGRTGMGETQYF
>TRBJ1-6|16|TRBD1|NA|TRBV5-4
TGTGCCAGCAGATCCGGGACAGGGGCAACCAATTCACCCCTCCACTTT
CASRSGTGATNSPLHF
>TRBJ2-1|17|TRBD2|NA|TRBV28
TGTGCCAGCAGTTCCGGGACTAGCGGGGGAGACTACAATGAGCAGTTCTTC
CASSSGTSGGDYNEQFF
>TRBJ2-3|14|NA|few|TRBV6-5
TGTGCCAGCAGAGGACCTGCTGAGGTAGATACGCAGTATTTT
CASRGPAEVDTQYF
>TRBJ2-5|13|NA|NA|TRBV5-4
TGTGCCAGCAGCTGGACTATACAAGAGACCCAGTACTTC
CASSWTIQETQYF
>TRBJ2-2|14|TRBD1|NA|TRBV11-2
TGTGCCAGCAGCTTCCAACAGGGGACCGGGGAGCTGTTTTTT
CASSFQQGTGELFF
>TRBJ1-4|13|NA|NA|TRBV6-6
TGTGCCAGCAGTCGGGACATCTCTGAAAAACTGTTTTTT
CASSRDISEKLFF
>TRBJ1-4|12|NA|NA|TRBV6-5
TGTGCCAGCAGTACGAAACCTGAAAAACTGTTTTTT
CASSTKPEKLFF
>TRBJ1-1|14|NA|NA|TRBV2
TGTGCCAGCTCTTTCACAGGGTCGAACACTGAAGCTTTCTTT
CASSFTGSNTEAFF
>TRBJ1-3|13|NA|NA|TRBV6-6
TGTGCCAGCAGTTACTCGATTGGAAACACCATATATTTT
CASSYSIGNTIYF
>TRBJ1-6|15|NA|NA|TRBV18
TGTGCCAGCTCACTTCCGCCAGGGGCGAATTCACCCCTCCACTTT
CASSLPPGANSPLHF
>TRBJ1-5|14|TRBD1|NA|TRBV6-5
TGTGCCAGCAGATCCCGGACAGGGAGCAAGCCCCAGCATTTT
CASRSRTGSKPQHF
>TRBJ2-5|14|TRBD2|NA|TRBV6-5
TGTGCCAGCAGTTACAACGGGGGGTCAGAGACCCAGTACTTC
CASSYNGGSETQYF
>TRBJ1-1|14|TRBD1|once|TRBV5-5
TGTGCCAGCAGCTGGGGGACAGGGAACACTGAAGCTTTCTTT
CASSWGTGNTEAFF
>TRBJ1-3|15|NA|NA|TRBV7-6
TGTGCCAGCAGCTTGGTTGGGGTAGGAGGAAACACCATATATTTT
CASSLVGVGGNTIYF
>TRBJ2-2|14|NA|NA|TRBV30
TGTGCCTGGAAAAGGTTAGCCCTAGCCGGGGAGCTGTTTTTT
CAWKRLALAGELFF
>TRBJ2-3|14|NA|NA|TRBV7-3
TGTGCCAGCAGCCCCACGGTTAGCACAGATACGCAGTATTTT
CASSPTVSTDTQYF
>TRBJ1-2|13|NA|once|TRBV15
TGTGCCACCAGCAGAGAGAGGAACTATGGCTACACCTTC
CATSRERNYGYTF
>TRBJ2-5|13|NA|NA|TRBV5-1
TGCGCCAGCAGCTTTGTAGTGAGCGAGACCCAGTACTTC
CASSFVVSETQYF
>TRBJ1-2|14|NA|NA|TRBV4-2
TGTGCCAGCAGCCCTACTGGCGGGGAATATGGCTACACCTTC
CASSPTGGEYGYTF
>TRBJ1-5|12|NA|NA|TRBV7-2
TGTGCCAGCAGCCTCCCGAATCAGCCCCAGCATTTT
CASSLPNQPQHF
>TRBJ1-1|14|NA|NA|TRBV9
TGTGCCAGCAGCGTAGCAGTGCAAGGCACTGAAGCTTTCTTT
CASSVAVQGTEAFF
>TRBJ1-3|16|NA|NA|TRBV18
TGTGCCAGCTCACCACCGGCAGGATATTCTGGAAACACCATATATTTT
CASSPPAGYSGNTIYF
>TRBJ1-2|13|NA|NA|TRBV19
TGTGCCATATCCATCGGGCAGGGAAGGGGCTACACCTTC
CAISIGQGRGYTF
>TRBJ1-2|13|NA|NA|TRBV6-1
TGTGCCAGCTCCCGGGGAACTAACTATGGCTACACCTTC
CASSRGTNYGYTF
>TRBJ2-5|14|NA|NA|TRBV7-9
TGTGCCAGCAGCTTAGCGCGAGGGGAAGAGACCCAGTACTTC
CASSLARGEETQYF
>TRBJ1-2|15|NA|few|TRBV5-1
TGCGCCAGCAGCGATCCGGGGACCTCTAACTATGGCTACACCTTC
CASSDPGTSNYGYTF
>TRBJ1-1|14|TRBD1|NA|TRBV28
TGTGCCAGCACCAAGACAGGGTGGGTCGGTGAAGCTTTCTTT
CASTKTGWVGEAFF
>TRBJ1-1|13|NA|few|TRBV14
TGTGCCAGCAGCTTCGGGGCCAACACTGAAGCTTTCTTT
CASSFGANTEAFF
>TRBJ2-4|17|TRBD1|NA|TRBV15
TGTGCCACCAGCAGGGATCGACAGGGTTTAGCCAAAAACATTCAGTACTTC
CATSRDRQGLAKNIQYF
>TRBJ1-1|16|TRBD1|NA|TRBV5-4
TGTGCCAGCAGCTTGGCTGGGACCAGGGGGCTGACTGAAGCTTTCTTT
CASSLAGTRGLTEAFF
>TRBJ2-1|13|NA|NA|TRBV5-1
TGCGCCAGCAGCTTGGACAGTTACAATGAGCAGTTCTTC
CASSLDSYNEQFF
>TRBJ1-1|18|NA|NA|TRBV5-3
TGTGCCAGAAGCTTGTTAGACTTCTCGAGGGGTTGGGACACTGAAGCTTTCTTT
CARSLLDFSRGWDTEAFF
>TRBJ1-2|14|TRBD1|NA|TRBV6-1
TGTGCCAGCAGCTTAGGGACAGGGACCGGTGCTTACACCTTC
CASSLGTGTGAYTF
>TRBJ1-4|13|NA|NA|TRBV11-2
TGTGCCAGCAGTCTGACGGTTCCAGGAAAACTGTTTTTT
CASSLTVPGKLFF